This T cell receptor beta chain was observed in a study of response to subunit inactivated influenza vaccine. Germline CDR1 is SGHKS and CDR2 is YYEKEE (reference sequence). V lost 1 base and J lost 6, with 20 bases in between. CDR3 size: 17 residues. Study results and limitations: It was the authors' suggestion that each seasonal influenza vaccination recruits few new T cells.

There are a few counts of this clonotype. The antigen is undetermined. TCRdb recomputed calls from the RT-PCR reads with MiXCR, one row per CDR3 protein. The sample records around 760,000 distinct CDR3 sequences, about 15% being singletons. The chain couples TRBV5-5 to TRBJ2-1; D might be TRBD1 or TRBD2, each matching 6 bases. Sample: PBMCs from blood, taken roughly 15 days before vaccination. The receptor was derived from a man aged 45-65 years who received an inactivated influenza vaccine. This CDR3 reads CASSLPRGRRVFNEQFF. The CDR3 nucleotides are TGTGCCAGCAGCTTGCCCCGGGGGCGCAGAGTCTTCAATGAGCAGTTCTTC.